This T cell receptor (beta chain) emerged from a study of blood T cell repertoires in COVID-19. This CDR3 spans 11 amino acids. V gave up 0 bases and J gave up 6 bases, with 4 bases separating them. Germline loops: CDR1 DFQATT, CDR2 SNEGSKA (reference sequence). This table comes from immunoSEQ multiplex PCR, and its TCRdb copy is limited to in-frame clones, with some not included. The sample yields 150,000 to 200,000 clones, roughly 87% seen once. Sequencing used PBMCs or T cells enriched from blood (not recorded which). The source is a human donor with acute COVID-19. The donor label of this sample is uncertain. This sequence joins TRBV20-1 and TRBJ2-3; D is ambiguous. CDR3: CSARDLDTQYF. The CDR3 DNA is TGCAGTGCTAGAGATCTGGATACGCAGTATTTT.